The clone carrying this T cell receptor (beta chain) has only a few counts. The target antigen is unknown. The data were obtained in a study of beta chain features in type 1 diabetes. The study's findings and limits: VDJ junctions sequenced from type 1 diabetes patients showed fewer insertions and more deletions. HLA effects on TCRB rearrangement stayed unresolved here.

cDNA synthesis used the whole RNA isolate, giving expressed TCRB sequences. Generated by immunoSEQ multiplex PCR, the TCRdb table keeps only in-frame clones and is missing some. The table has around 430,000 clones, over 25% seen once. The clonotype was recovered from a young man in good health. The material sequenced was naive CD4+ T cells from blood.

For the CDR3, the DNA is TGCAGCGTCCGTCCTTTTGCCGGGGAGCTGTTTTTT. This translates into CSVRPFAGELFF. J is TRBJ2-2 and V is TRBV29-1, with D hard to call. Trimming cost V 6 bases and J 6 bases, with 11 bases left between them. CDR3 length equals 12 residues. Germline-derived CDR1 and CDR2 are SQVTM and ANQGSEA.